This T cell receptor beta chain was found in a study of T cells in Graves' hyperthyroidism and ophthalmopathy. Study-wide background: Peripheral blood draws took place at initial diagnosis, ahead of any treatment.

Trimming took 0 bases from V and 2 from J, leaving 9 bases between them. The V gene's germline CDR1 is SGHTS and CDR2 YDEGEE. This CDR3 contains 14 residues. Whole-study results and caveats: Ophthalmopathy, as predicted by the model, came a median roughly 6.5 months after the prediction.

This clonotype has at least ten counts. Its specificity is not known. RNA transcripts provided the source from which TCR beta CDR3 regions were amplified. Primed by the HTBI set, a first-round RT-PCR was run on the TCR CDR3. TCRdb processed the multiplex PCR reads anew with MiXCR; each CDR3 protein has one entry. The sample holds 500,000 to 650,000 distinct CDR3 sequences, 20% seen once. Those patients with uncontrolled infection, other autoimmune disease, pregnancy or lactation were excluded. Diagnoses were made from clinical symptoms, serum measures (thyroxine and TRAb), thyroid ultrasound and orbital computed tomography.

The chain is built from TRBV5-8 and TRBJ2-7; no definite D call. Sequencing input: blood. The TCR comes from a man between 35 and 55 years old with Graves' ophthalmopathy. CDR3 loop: CASSLEWSTYEQYF. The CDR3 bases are TGTGCCAGCAGCTTGGAGTGGTCCACCTACGAGCAGTACTTC. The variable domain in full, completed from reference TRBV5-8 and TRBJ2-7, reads EAGVTQSPTHLIKTRGQQATLRCSPISGHTSVYWYQQALGLGLQFLLWYDEGEERNRGNFPPRFSGRQFPNYSSELNVNALELEDSALYLCASSLEWSTYEQYFGPGTRLTVT.